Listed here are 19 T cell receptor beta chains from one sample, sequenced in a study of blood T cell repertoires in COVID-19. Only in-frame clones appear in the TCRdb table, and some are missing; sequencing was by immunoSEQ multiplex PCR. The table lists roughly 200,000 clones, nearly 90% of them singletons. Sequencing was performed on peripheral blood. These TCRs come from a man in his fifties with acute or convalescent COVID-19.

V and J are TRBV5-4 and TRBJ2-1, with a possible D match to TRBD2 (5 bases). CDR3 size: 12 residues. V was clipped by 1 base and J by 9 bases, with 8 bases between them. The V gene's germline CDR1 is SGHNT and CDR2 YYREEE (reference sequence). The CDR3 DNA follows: TGTGCCAGCAGCTTGCGGGAACCTGAGCAGTTCTTC. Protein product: CASSLREPEQFF.

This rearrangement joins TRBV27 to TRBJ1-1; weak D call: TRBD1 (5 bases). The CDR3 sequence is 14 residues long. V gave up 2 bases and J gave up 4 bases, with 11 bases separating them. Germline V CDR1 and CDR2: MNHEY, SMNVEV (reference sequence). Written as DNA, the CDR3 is TGTGCCAGCAGTTTAGGGGGAGGGGTCACTGAAGCTTTCTTT. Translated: CASSLGGGVTEAFF.

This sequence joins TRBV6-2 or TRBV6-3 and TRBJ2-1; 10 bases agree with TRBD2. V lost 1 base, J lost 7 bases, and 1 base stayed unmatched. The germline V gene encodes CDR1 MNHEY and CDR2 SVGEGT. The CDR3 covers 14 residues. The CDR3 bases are TGTGCCAGCAGTTACTTGACTAGCGGGAATGAGCAGTTCTTC. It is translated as CASSYLTSGNEQFF.

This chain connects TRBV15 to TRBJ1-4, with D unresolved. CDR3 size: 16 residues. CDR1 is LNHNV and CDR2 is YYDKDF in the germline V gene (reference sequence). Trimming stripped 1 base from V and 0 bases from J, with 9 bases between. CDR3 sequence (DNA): TGTGCCACCAGCAGAGCTGAGGGCGCAACTAATGAAAAACTGTTTTTT. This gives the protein CATSRAEGATNEKLFF.

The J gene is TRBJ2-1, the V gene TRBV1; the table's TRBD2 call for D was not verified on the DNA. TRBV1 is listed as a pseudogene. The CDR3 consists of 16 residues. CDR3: CTSSQEVAGDYNEQFF. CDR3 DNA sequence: TGCACCAGCAGCCAAGAGGTAGCGGGAGATTACAATGAGCAGTTCTTC.

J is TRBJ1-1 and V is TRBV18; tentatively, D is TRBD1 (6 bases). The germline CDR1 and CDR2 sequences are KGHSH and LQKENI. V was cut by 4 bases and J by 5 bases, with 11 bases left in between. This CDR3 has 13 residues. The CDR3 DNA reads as TGTGCCAGCTCACTGGCAGGGGATACTGAAGCTTTCTTT. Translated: CASSLAGDTEAFF.

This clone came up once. The CDR3, as DNA: TGTGCCAGCACCGCCGGTGCGGGGAGTAGGACAGATACGCAGTATTTT. Its translation is CASTAGAGSRTDTQYF. The chain carries TRBV14 and TRBJ2-3; tentative D call: TRBD2 (6 bases). This CDR3 contains 16 residues. V lost 7 bases and J lost 3, with 20 bases in between. In germline, CDR1 is SGHDN, CDR2 FVKESK.

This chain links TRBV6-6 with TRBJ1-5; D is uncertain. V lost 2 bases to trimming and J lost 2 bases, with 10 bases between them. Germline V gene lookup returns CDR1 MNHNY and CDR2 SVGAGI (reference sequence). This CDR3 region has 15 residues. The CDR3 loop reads CASSYEALGNQPQHF. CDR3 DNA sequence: TGTGCCAGCAGTTACGAGGCTTTGGGCAATCAGCCCCAGCATTTT.

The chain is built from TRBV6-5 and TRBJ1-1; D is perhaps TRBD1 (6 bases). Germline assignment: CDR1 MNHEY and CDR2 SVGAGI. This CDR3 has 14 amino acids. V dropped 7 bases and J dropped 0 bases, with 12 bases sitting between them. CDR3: CASTIGQLNTEAFF. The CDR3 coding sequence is TGTGCCAGCACCATCGGACAGCTGAACACTGAAGCTTTCTTT.

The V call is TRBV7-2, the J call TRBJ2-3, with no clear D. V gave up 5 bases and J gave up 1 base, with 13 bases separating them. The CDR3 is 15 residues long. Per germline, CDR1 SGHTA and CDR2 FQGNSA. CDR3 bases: TGTGCCAGCAGCACCACGGGTCGGGGCACAGATACGCAGTATTTT. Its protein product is CASSTTGRGTDTQYF.

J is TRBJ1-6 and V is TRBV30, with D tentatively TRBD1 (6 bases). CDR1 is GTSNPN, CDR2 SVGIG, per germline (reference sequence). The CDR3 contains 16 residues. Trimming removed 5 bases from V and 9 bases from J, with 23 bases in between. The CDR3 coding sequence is TGTGCCTGGCAGAGGCAGGGGAATACTTGGGTTTCACCCCTCCACTTT. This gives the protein CAWQRQGNTWVSPLHF.

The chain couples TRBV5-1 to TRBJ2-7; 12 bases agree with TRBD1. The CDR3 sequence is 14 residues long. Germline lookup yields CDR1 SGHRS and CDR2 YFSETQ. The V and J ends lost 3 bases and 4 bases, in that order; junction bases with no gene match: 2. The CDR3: CASSSGQGAYEQYF. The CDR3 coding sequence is TGCGCCAGCAGCTCGGGACAGGGGGCTTACGAGCAGTACTTC.

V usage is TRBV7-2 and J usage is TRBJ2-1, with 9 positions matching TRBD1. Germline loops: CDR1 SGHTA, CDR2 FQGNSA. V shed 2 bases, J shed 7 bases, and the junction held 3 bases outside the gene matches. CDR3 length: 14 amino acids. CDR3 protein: CASSLRTGVNEQFF. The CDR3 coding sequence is TGTGCCAGCAGCTTACGGACAGGGGTTAATGAGCAGTTCTTC. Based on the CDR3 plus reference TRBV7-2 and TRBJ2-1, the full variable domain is GAGVSQSPSNKVTEKGKDVELRCDPISGHTALYWYRQSLGQGLEFLIYFQGNSAPDKSGLPSDRFSAERTGGSVSTLTIQRTQQEDSAVYLCASSLRTGVNEQFFGPGTRLTVL.

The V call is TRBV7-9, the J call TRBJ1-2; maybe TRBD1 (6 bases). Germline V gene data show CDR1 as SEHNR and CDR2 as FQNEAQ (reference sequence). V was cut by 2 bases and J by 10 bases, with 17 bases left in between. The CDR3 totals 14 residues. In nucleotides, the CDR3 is TGTGCCAGCAGCTTACCATTGACAGGAGCAGTCTACACCTTC. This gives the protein CASSLPLTGAVYTF.

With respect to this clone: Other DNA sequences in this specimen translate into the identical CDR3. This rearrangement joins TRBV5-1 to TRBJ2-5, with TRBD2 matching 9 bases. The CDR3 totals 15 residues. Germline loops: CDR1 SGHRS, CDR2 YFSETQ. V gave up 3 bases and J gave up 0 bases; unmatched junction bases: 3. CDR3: CASSSLAGDQETQYF. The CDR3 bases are TGCGCCAGCAGCTCGTTAGCGGGAGACCAAGAGACCCAGTACTTC. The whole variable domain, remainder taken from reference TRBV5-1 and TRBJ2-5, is KAGVTQTPRYLIKTRGQQVTLSCSPISGHRSVSWYQQTPGQGLQFLFEYFSETQRNKGNFPGRFSGRQFSNSRSEMNVSTLELGDSALYLCASSSLAGDQETQYFGPGTRLLVL.

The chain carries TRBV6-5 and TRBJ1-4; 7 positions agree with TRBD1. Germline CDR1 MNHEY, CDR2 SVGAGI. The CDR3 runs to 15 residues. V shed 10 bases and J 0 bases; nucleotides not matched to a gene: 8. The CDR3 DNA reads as TGTGCCACCCGAGGGGGCAGCGCAACTAATGAAAAACTGTTTTTT. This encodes CATRGGSATNEKLFF.

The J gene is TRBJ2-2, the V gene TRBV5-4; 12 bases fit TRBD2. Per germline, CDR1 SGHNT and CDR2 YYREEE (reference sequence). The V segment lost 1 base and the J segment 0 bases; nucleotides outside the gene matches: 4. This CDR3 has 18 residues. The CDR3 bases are TGTGCCAGCAGCTTGACTAGCGGGGGGTACGCGAACACCGGGGAGCTGTTTTTT. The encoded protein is CASSLTSGGYANTGELFF.

DNA of the CDR3: TGTGCCAGCAGTTTTAGGGGGTTCTATGGCTACACCTTC. Residues: CASSFRGFYGYTF. This chain joins TRBV27 and TRBJ1-2; D might be TRBD1 (6 bases). Trimming took 3 bases from V and 4 from J, leaving 9 bases between them. Looked up from germline, CDR1 is MNHEY and CDR2 is SMNVEV (reference sequence). CDR3 length: 13 amino acids.

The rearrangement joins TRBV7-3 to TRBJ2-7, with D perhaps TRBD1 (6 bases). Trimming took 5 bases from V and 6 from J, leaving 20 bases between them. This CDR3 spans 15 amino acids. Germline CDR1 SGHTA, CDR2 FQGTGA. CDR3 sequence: CASSPGTSPRGEQYF. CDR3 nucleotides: TGTGCCAGCAGCCCCGGGACAAGCCCGAGGGGCGAGCAGTACTTC.